Presented here are 22 T cell receptor beta chains from one specimen sequenced in a study of blood T cells in healthy people across ages. A J-beta primer mix and a sample-barcoded 5' primer were used in a second PCR of about 7 to 12 cycles. One entry per CDR3 protein results from TCRdb running MiXCR on the 5' RACE reads. The table has 900,000 to 950,000 distinct CDR3 sequences, about 29% seen once. The same sample was also used in a study of T cells of mothers and their children.

The source material was blood. The receptors here all came from a woman in her thirties or forties in good health.

This sequence joins TRBV6-5 and TRBJ1-2; D not resolved. Trimming took 8 bases from V and 8 from J, leaving 15 bases between them. The V gene's germline CDR1 is MNHEY and CDR2 SVGAGI. CDR3 size: 12 residues. The CDR3 loop reads CASRPTGWGYTF. In DNA form, the CDR3 reads TGTGCCAGCCGCCCTACGGGTTGGGGCTACACCTTC.

Points on this clonotype: A much larger clonotype is one base distant, so this may be a read error. The chain employs TRBV7-2 and TRBJ2-1, with TRBD2 as a possible D gene (6 bases). The CDR3 length is 15 residues. CDR1 SGHTA and CDR2 FQGNSA come from the germline V gene. V was cut by 5 bases and J by 10 bases, with 21 bases left in between. CDR3 sequence (DNA): TGTGCCAGCAGCCCGTTTCGGTCGGGGGTAGTGGAGCAGTTCTTC. Translated, it gives CASSPFRSGVVEQFF.

The table lists this clonotype with many counts. V gene TRBV20-1 combines with J gene TRBJ2-1, with 10 bases lining up with TRBD2. This CDR3 contains 15 residues. Germline V CDR1 and CDR2: DFQATT, SNEGSKA (reference sequence). J was trimmed by 0 bases and V by 7 bases; bases with no gene match: 6. The CDR3, as DNA: TGCAGTGGTAGGGCTAGCGGGAGCTCCTACAATGAGCAGTTCTTC. As protein: CSGRASGSSYNEQFF.

The chain carries TRBV6-6 and TRBJ1-1; unclear D gene. V lost 0 bases and J 10 bases, leaving 12 bases between the germline ends. Germline CDR1 reads MNHNY; CDR2 reads SVGAGI (reference sequence). This CDR3 has 13 amino acids. The CDR3 sequence: CASSYSSTGIAFF. The DNA of the CDR3 is TGTGCCAGCAGTTACTCGAGCACCGGGATAGCTTTCTTT.

The V and J genes are TRBV28 and TRBJ1-5, with 7 bases matching TRBD1. V shed 6 bases, J shed 1 base, and the junction held 9 bases outside the gene matches. Germline CDR1 is MDHEN and CDR2 is SYDVKM. The CDR3 has 16 residues. This CDR3 reads CASSPPGTESNQPQHF. The CDR3 nucleotides read TGTGCCAGCAGCCCTCCCGGGACAGAGAGCAATCAGCCCCAGCATTTT.

This clonotype has at least ten counts. This chain links TRBV20-1 with TRBJ2-7, with 8 bases lining up with TRBD1. V dropped 5 bases and J dropped 2; count of bases not matched to a gene: 5. Germline V gene lookup returns CDR1 DFQATT and CDR2 SNEGSKA (reference sequence). The CDR3 is made up of 13 amino acids. The DNA for the CDR3 is TGCAGTGCTCCGGACAGGGACACCTACGAGCAGTACTTC. Its translation: CSAPDRDTYEQYF.

This clonotype was recorded many times. The chain recombines TRBV7-2 with TRBJ2-5; 12 nucleotides agree with TRBD2. Germline assignment: CDR1 SGHTA and CDR2 FQGNSA. Trimming took 5 bases from V and 5 from J; bases not matched to a gene: 9. CDR3 length equals 16 residues. The CDR3 nucleotides read TGTGCCAGCAGCCTCTCGACTAGCGGGGGCGGTGAGACCCAGTACTTC. It yields the protein CASSLSTSGGGETQYF.

Of note for this clonotype: This may be a read error, as it is one base from a much larger clone. V and J are TRBV12-3 or TRBV12-4 and TRBJ2-3; D might be TRBD1 (5 bases). This CDR3 is 15 amino acids long. CDR3 in DNA: TGTGCCAGCAGTTTAGGACAGTTTAGCACAAATACGCAGTATTTT. It codes for CASSLGQFSTNTQYF.

This clonotype was recorded at least ten times. V and J are TRBV20-1 and TRBJ1-5, with D perhaps TRBD1 (6 bases). This CDR3 is built from 15 residues. CDR1 is DFQATT and CDR2 is SNEGSKA in the germline V gene (reference sequence). Trimming left V 0 bases short and J 0 bases short, with 9 bases between. The CDR3 DNA is TGCAGTGCTAGAGATCGGACAGCTAGCAATCAGCCCCAGCATTTT. It encodes CSARDRTASNQPQHF.

This clonotype was counted between two and nine times. V gene TRBV7-9 combines with J gene TRBJ1-1; no definite D call. Per germline, CDR1 SEHNR and CDR2 FQNEAQ (reference sequence). Between the trimmed V and J ends, which lost 6 bases and 8 bases, there was a span of 13 bases. The CDR3 sequence is 12 residues long. For the CDR3, the DNA is TGTGCCAGCAGTGACCAAAAGGCGGAAGCTTTCTTT. Its protein is CASSDQKAEAFF. Looking up the rest from reference TRBV7-9 and TRBJ1-1 gives the full variable domain: DTGVSQNPRHKITKRGQNVTFRCDPISEHNRLYWYRQTLGQGPEFLTYFQNEAQLEKSRLLSDRFSAERPKGSFSTLEIQRTEQGDSAMYLCASSDQKAEAFFGQGTRLTVV.

This clonotype was observed a few times. The rearrangement joins TRBV7-8 to TRBJ2-7, with 8 bases aligning to TRBD1. CDR1 and CDR2 from the germline V gene are SGHVS and FQNEAQ. The CDR3 runs to 15 residues. Losses at the gene ends were 4 bases for V and 3 bases for J; bases not matched to a gene: 8. The CDR3: CASSSDPGQVYEQYF. CDR3 sequence (DNA): TGTGCCAGCAGCTCCGACCCGGGACAGGTCTACGAGCAGTACTTC.

This clonotype was seen more than once but under ten times. The genes are TRBV5-5 and TRBJ2-7; possibly TRBD1 for D (8 bases). With 2 bases removed from V and 5 bases from J, the gap between germline ends came to 11 bases. The V gene's germline CDR1 is SGHKS and CDR2 YYEKEE (reference sequence). This CDR3 is 13 amino acids long. CDR3: CASSLQGGDEQYF. The CDR3 DNA reads TGTGCCAGCAGCTTACAGGGGGGGGACGAGCAGTACTTC.

This clonotype was seen many times. The genes are TRBV20-1 and TRBJ2-3, with a tentative D call TRBD2 (6 bases). CDR1 and CDR2 (germline): DFQATT, SNEGSKA (reference sequence). Between the trimmed V and J ends, which lost 5 bases and 3 bases, there was a span of 12 bases. CDR3 length: 13 amino acids. CDR3 coding DNA: TGCAGTGCTTCGTCGGGGGTTACAGATACGCAGTATTTT. Its translation is CSASSGVTDTQYF.

The chain couples TRBV20-1 to TRBJ1-2; possible D gene TRBD1, 5 bases. Germline-derived CDR1 and CDR2 are DFQATT and SNEGSKA (reference sequence). The V and J ends lost 0 bases and 7 bases respectively, with 15 bases between them. The CDR3 extends over 14 amino acids. The CDR3, as DNA: TGCAGTGCTAGAGATGGATTAGGGGTGGGTGGCTACACCTTC. Protein product: CSARDGLGVGGYTF.

This clonotype was seen repeatedly, ten times or more. The CDR3 spells CASRRRSDGYTF. The CDR3 nucleotides read TGTGCCAGCAGACGAAGATCGGATGGCTACACCTTC. The chain combines TRBV12-3 or TRBV12-4 with TRBJ1-2; D remains ambiguous. The CDR3 loop spans 12 amino acids. V lost 6 bases to trimming and J lost 6 bases, with 11 bases between them.

Comments on this clonotype: This sequence may be a read error, since a much larger clone differs from it by one base. CDR3 sequence: CASSQQTGSYNEQYF. The CDR3 bases are TGTGCCAGCAGTCAGCAGACTGGCTCCTACAATGAGCAGTACTTC. This chain joins TRBV7-3 and TRBJ2-1; D gene ambiguous. The DNA end is more similar to TRBJ2-7, so the J call may be wrong. The germline V gene has CDR1 SGHTA and CDR2 FQGTGA. The CDR3 contains 15 residues.

In nucleotides, the CDR3 is TGCGCCAGCAGCTTGCACGGACAGATTAGCAATCAGCCCCAGCATTTT. Translation gives CASSLHGQISNQPQHF. The chain carries TRBV5-1 and TRBJ1-5, with a tentative D call TRBD1 (6 bases). With 1 base removed from V and 0 bases from J, the gap between germline ends came to 11 bases. From germline, CDR1 is SGHRS and CDR2 YFSETQ. This CDR3 has 16 residues.

This chain uses TRBV20-1 with TRBJ2-7, with 10 positions matching TRBD1. CDR3 size: 14 residues. The ends lost 4 bases at V and 4 bases at J; junction bases unmatched: 7. The germline V gene has CDR1 DFQATT and CDR2 SNEGSKA (reference sequence). The CDR3, as DNA: TGCAGTGCTACGACAGGGGGCGCAGAGTACGAGCAGTACTTC. Translated: CSATTGGAEYEQYF.

The chain carries TRBV15 and TRBJ2-7, with D possibly being TRBD1 (6 bases). Germline CDR1 and CDR2: LNHNV and YYDKDF (reference sequence). The ends were cut back, 5 bases at V and 2 bases at J, with 10 bases in the middle. This CDR3 comprises 13 residues. CDR3: CATSDRLAYEQYF. DNA of the CDR3: TGTGCCACCAGCGACAGGCTAGCCTACGAGCAGTACTTC.

A remark on this clonotype: A read error may explain this, as a much larger clone is one base away. The chain links TRBV7-2 to TRBJ1-2, with no clear D. Trimming left V 0 bases short and J 4 bases short, with 9 bases between. There are 14 residues in the CDR3. Germline V gene sequence: CDR1 SGHTA, CDR2 FQGNSA. DNA for the CDR3: TGTGCCAGCAGCTTAGCTCAGAGGAGCTATGGCTACACCTTC. Translated: CASSLAQRSYGYTF.

This clonotype occurred a few times. The chain combines TRBV28 with TRBJ2-7; no clear D. Germline V CDR1 and CDR2: MDHEN, SYDVKM. Trimming took 4 bases from V and 2 from J, leaving 15 bases between them. The CDR3 consists of 15 residues. Here the CDR3 DNA reads TGTGCCAGCAGTTCCCATGGGCAGAGGACCTACGAGCAGTACTTC. Protein: CASSSHGQRTYEQYF.

This clonotype was picked up many times. V is TRBV18 and J is TRBJ2-7; 9 positions agree with TRBD1. The germline CDR1 and CDR2 sequences are KGHSH and LQKENI. The V gene end was trimmed by 1 base and the J gene end by 3 bases; junction bases not matched to a gene: 4. The CDR3 has 15 residues. The CDR3 protein is CASSPQGQGNYEQYF. CDR3 bases: TGTGCCAGCTCACCACAAGGACAGGGGAACTACGAGCAGTACTTC.